These 15 T cell receptor beta chains came from one sample sequenced in a study of cytomegalovirus exposure and HLA in healthy donors. PCR involved 60 Vbeta and 13 Jbeta primers. Data came from immunoSEQ multiplex PCR; TCRdb stores just in-frame clones and leaves some out. The sample has under 250,000 clones; approximately 83% are singletons. Sequences were obtained from PBMCs. Source of these receptors: a woman aged 50 to 60 in good health and CMV-seropositive.

V usage is TRBV19 and J usage is TRBJ1-5; 9 bases fit TRBD1. V trimming: 3 bases; J trimming: 2 bases; junction bases outside the gene matches: 5. This CDR3 contains 16 residues. Germline V gene data show CDR1 as LNHDA and CDR2 as SQIVND (reference sequence). The CDR3 spells CASSMGQGRGNQPQHF. DNA for the CDR3: TGTGCCAGTAGTATGGGACAGGGACGGGGCAATCAGCCCCAGCATTTT.

Here the CDR3 reads CASSALGTGSDEQFF. Written as DNA, the CDR3 is TGCGCCAGCAGTGCCTTAGGGACAGGGAGCGATGAGCAGTTCTTC. V and J are TRBV5-1 and TRBJ2-1; 9 bases match TRBD1. The CDR3 contains 15 residues. Germline V lookup: CDR1 SGHRS, CDR2 YFSETQ. V gave up 5 bases and J gave up 8 bases; unmatched junction bases: 11.

The chain recombines TRBV9 with TRBJ1-1; 7 nucleotides match TRBD1. The CDR3 spans 13 residues. Germline loops: CDR1 SGDLS, CDR2 YYNGEE. The trim removed 3 bases at V and 11 bases at J, leaving 10 bases unmatched. The CDR3 region has the DNA TGTGCCAGCAGCGATCGGGACAGCCAGGGGGCTTTCTTT. Translating gives CASSDRDSQGAFF.

The chain has TRBV7-2 and TRBJ2-5; 12 nucleotides line up with TRBD2. CDR1 is SGHTA and CDR2 is FQGNSA in the germline V gene. The V segment lost 10 bases and the J segment 5 bases; nucleotides outside the gene matches: 14. There are 16 residues in the CDR3. CDR3 coding DNA: TGTGCCACCCGAACCAGGCCGGGACTAGCGGGCGAGACCCAGTACTTC. Translation gives CATRTRPGLAGETQYF.

The genes are TRBV7-9 and TRBJ2-5; 8 bases align to TRBD1. CDR3 size: 14 residues. Trimming removed 4 bases from V and 5 bases from J; junction bases left unmatched: 6. CDR1 and CDR2 (germline): SEHNR, FQNEAQ (reference sequence). This chain's CDR3 is CASSSGQGRETQYF. The DNA for the CDR3 is TGTGCCAGCAGCTCCGGACAGGGTCGGGAGACCCAGTACTTC.

The V gene is TRBV5-1, the J gene TRBJ2-2, with 8 bases that match TRBD1. CDR3 length equals 16 residues. Per the germline V gene, CDR1 is SGHRS and CDR2 is YFSETQ. J was trimmed by 5 bases and V by 0 bases; bases with no gene match: 6. CDR3: CASSLVTGVKTGELFF. The CDR3 bases are TGCGCCAGCAGCTTGGTGACAGGGGTTAAGACCGGGGAGCTGTTTTTT.

The genes are TRBV7-9 and TRBJ1-1, with 8 bases fitting TRBD1. The CDR3 spans 17 residues. V lost 8 bases to trimming and J lost 0 bases; unmatched junction nucleotides: 14. Germline CDR1 is SEHNR and CDR2 is FQNEAQ (reference sequence). The CDR3 protein is CASDNTRTGSVNTEAFF. The CDR3 region has the DNA TGTGCCAGCGATAATACAAGGACAGGGAGCGTGAACACTGAAGCTTTCTTT.

The chain joins TRBV28 to TRBJ2-7, with 8 bases identical to TRBD1. The V gene's germline CDR1 is MDHEN and CDR2 SYDVKM. Trimming took 5 bases from V and 3 from J; bases not matched to a gene: 6. CDR3 length equals 14 residues. The CDR3 sequence is CASSGYGTGYEQYF. The CDR3 nucleotides are TGTGCCAGCAGTGGCTACGGGACAGGCTACGAGCAGTACTTC.

This clone was observed a single time. J is TRBJ2-7 and V is TRBV28, with TRBD1 identical over 8 bases. In germline, CDR1 is MDHEN, CDR2 SYDVKM. Trimming removed 5 bases from V and 6 bases from J; junction bases left unmatched: 6. The CDR3 spans 13 residues. CDR3: CASSDGQGGEQYF. The CDR3 coding sequence is TGTGCCAGCAGTGACGGACAGGGAGGCGAGCAGTACTTC.

This chain uses TRBV23-1 with TRBJ2-7, with 9 bases aligning to TRBD1. TRBV23-1 is labeled an ORF, and its function is uncertain. Unmatched junction bases numbered 19, after V lost 0 bases and J lost 4 bases. CDR3 length: 20 amino acids. The CDR3 DNA reads as TGCGCCAGCAGTCAATCGGCCACCGGACAGGGGCCAAACGGGACTTACGAGCAGTACTTC. This translates into CASSQSATGQGPNGTYEQYF.

This clone was recorded only once. The V call is TRBV6-5, the J call TRBJ2-1, with 9 bases identical to TRBD2. CDR3 length: 16 amino acids. Trimming cost V 0 bases and J 5 bases; bases outside gene matches: 5. The V gene's germline CDR1 is MNHEY and CDR2 SVGAGI. The CDR3 protein is CASSYSPSGEHNEQFF. The CDR3 nucleotides read TGTGCCAGCAGTTACTCCCCTAGCGGGGAACACAATGAGCAGTTCTTC.

A remark on this clone: Different DNA sequences within this sample yield the same CDR3. The genes are TRBV2 and TRBJ1-1, with 8 bases matching TRBD1. Germline V gene sequence: CDR1 SNHLY, CDR2 FYNNEI. This CDR3 is built from 14 residues. V lost 3 bases to trimming and J lost 8 bases; unmatched junction nucleotides: 8. In nucleotides, the CDR3 is TGTGCCAGCAGTGAGGGCAGGGGGCAGGAGGAAGCTTTCTTT. Translation gives CASSEGRGQEEAFF.

The gene calls are TRBV28 and TRBJ1-5, with 9 nucleotides matching TRBD1. After removal of 6 bases from V and 7 bases from J, the junction contained 7 bases not matched to a gene. From germline, CDR1 is MDHEN and CDR2 SYDVKM. The CDR3 covers 14 residues. This CDR3 is CASSRQGVGQPQHF. DNA for the CDR3: TGTGCCAGCAGCCGACAGGGGGTGGGACAGCCCCAGCATTTT. The full variable domain, its missing parts supplied by reference TRBV28 and TRBJ1-5, is DVKVTQSSRYLVKRTGEKVFLECVQDMDHENMFWYRQDPGLGLRLIYFSYDVKMKEKGDIPEGYSVSREKKERFSLILESASTNQTSMYLCASSRQGVGQPQHFGDGTRLSIL.

V and J are TRBV6-6 and TRBJ2-1, with 9 bases matching TRBD2. CDR3 size: 15 residues. Germline V gene sequence: CDR1 MNHNY, CDR2 SVGAGI (reference sequence). V dropped 2 bases and J dropped 5; count of bases not matched to a gene: 4. In DNA form, the CDR3 reads TGTGCCAGCAGTTACGGCGGGGGGGCCAACAATGAGCAGTTCTTC. Translation: CASSYGGGANNEQFF.

This sequence joins TRBV6-6 and TRBJ1-4; D is ambiguous. The CDR3 extends over 13 amino acids. Germline assignment: CDR1 MNHNY and CDR2 SVGAGI (reference sequence). V lost 7 bases to trimming and J lost 3 bases, with 9 bases between them. CDR3 protein: CASINRANEKLFF. In DNA form, the CDR3 reads TGTGCCAGCATCAATCGGGCTAATGAAAAACTGTTTTTT.